This paragraph covers one TCR beta chain sequence. The antigen is undetermined. The entry originates in a study of PD-1 blockade in classical Hodgkin lymphoma. Each patient experienced a relapse that followed autologous stem cell transplantation, and brentuximab vedotin exposure varied. Relapsed/refractory classical Hodgkin lymphoma patients had complete, partial or progressive responses. Sequencing was performed with immunoSEQ multiplex PCR; in TCRdb, only in-frame clones are kept and a portion is missing. The sample has about 11,000 clones, approximately 80% seen once. Regarding the study as a whole: Researchers reported that CD4+ TCR diversity, though not CD8+, rose significantly by C4D1.

Sample: peripheral blood mononuclear cells (PBMCs), taken before the second cycle of nivolumab. This TCR derives from a human donor with classical Hodgkin lymphoma.

The CDR3 region is CASSFLAGGGSYEQYF. The CDR3 DNA sequence: TGTGCCAGCAGCTTCTTAGCGGGAGGGGGCTCCTACGAGCAGTACTTC. The chain employs TRBV11-2 and TRBJ2-7; the match to TRBD2 covers 11 bases. The CDR3 runs to 16 residues. V gave up 3 bases and J gave up 0 bases; unmatched junction bases: 4. Germline CDR1 and CDR2: SGHAT and FQNNGV.